Given below is one TCR beta chain in context. Donors in Cohort 3 who had recovered were those with two negative PCRs, healthcare professional clearance, or resolution of their symptoms. This record comes from a study of blood T cell repertoires in COVID-19. With 1 base clipped from V and 6 bases from J, the junction kept 9 bases outside the gene matches. CDR1 LGHNA and CDR2 YSLEER come from the germline V gene. This CDR3 is built from 18 residues. The repertoire was sequenced with immunoSEQ multiplex PCR; TCRdb's copy has only in-frame clones and lacks some. Among about 300,000 clones, 89% were seen once, and the ten largest hold roughly 5.3%.

The clonotype comes from a man in his 60s who had recovered from COVID-19. The specimen sequenced was PBMCs or T cells enriched from blood (not recorded which). This chain connects TRBV4-3 to TRBJ2-3; the match to TRBD2 covers 14 bases. CDR3 sequence reads: CASSQAVGLAGVTDTQYF. In nucleotides, the CDR3 is TGCGCCAGCAGCCAAGCGGTGGGACTAGCGGGAGTAACGGATACGCAGTATTTT.